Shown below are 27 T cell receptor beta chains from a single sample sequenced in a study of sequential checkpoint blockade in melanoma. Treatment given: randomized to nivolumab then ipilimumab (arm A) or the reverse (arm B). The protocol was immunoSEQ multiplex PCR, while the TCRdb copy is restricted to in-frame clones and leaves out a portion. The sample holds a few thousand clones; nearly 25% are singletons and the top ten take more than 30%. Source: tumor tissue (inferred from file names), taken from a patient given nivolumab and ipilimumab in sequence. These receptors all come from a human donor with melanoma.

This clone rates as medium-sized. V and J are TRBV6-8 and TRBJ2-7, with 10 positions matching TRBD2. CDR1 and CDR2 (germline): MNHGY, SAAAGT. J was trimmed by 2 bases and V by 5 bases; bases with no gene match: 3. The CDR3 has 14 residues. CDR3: CASSRTSGPYEQYF. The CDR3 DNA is TGTGCCAGCAGTAGGACTAGCGGACCCTACGAGCAGTACTTC.

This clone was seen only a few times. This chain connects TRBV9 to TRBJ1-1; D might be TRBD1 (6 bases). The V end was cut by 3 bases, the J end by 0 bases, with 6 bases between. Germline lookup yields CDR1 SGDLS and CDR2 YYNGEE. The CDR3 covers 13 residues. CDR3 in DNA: TGTGCCAGCAGCGGGACAGTGAACACTGAAGCTTTCTTT. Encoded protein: CASSGTVNTEAFF.

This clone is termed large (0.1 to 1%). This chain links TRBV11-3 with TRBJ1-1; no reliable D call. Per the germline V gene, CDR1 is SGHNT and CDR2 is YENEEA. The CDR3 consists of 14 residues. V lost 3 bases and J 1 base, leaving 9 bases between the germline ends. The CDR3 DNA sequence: TGTGCCAGCAGCTTGGAACAACCGAACACTGAAGCTTTCTTT. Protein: CASSLEQPNTEAFF.

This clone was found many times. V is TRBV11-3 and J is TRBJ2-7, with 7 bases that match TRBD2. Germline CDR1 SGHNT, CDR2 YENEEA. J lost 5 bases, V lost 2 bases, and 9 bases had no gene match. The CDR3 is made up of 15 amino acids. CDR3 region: CASSLNLGSGHEQYF. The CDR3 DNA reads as TGTGCCAGCAGCTTAAACTTGGGTAGCGGGCACGAGCAGTACTTC.

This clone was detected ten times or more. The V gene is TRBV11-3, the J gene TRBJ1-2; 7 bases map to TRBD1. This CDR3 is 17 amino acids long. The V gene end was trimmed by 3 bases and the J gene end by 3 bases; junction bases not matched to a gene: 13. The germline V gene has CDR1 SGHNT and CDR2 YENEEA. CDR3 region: CASSFGGSGTEYYGYTF. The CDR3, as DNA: TGTGCCAGCAGCTTCGGCGGTTCCGGGACAGAATACTATGGCTACACCTTC.

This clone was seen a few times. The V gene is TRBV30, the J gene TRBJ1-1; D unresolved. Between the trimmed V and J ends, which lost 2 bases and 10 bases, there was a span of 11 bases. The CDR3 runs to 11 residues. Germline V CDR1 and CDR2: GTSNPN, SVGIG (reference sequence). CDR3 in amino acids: CAWSPIEVAFF. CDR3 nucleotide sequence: TGTGCCTGGAGTCCCATCGAGGTAGCTTTCTTT.

The CDR3 protein is CASSLLGQVTDTQYF. CDR3 nucleotide sequence: TGCGCCAGCAGCTTGTTGGGACAGGTCACAGATACGCAGTATTTT. This chain links TRBV5-1 with TRBJ2-3; 8 bases fit TRBD1. The CDR3 runs 15 residues. Germline values: CDR1 SGHRS, CDR2 YFSETQ. J gave up 2 bases and V 1 base, and 3 bases lay outside the gene matches.

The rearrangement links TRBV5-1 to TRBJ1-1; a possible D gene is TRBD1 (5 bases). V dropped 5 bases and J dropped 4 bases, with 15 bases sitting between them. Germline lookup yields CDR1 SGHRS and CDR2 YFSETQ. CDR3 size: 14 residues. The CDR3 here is CASSSPDSRTEAFF. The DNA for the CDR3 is TGCGCCAGCAGTTCCCCTGACAGCCGCACTGAAGCTTTCTTT.

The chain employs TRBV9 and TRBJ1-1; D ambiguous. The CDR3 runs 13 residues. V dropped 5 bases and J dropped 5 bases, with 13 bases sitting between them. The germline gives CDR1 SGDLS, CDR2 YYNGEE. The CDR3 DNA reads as TGTGCCAGCAGTCCAATCATGGGGACTGAAGCTTTCTTT. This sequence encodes CASSPIMGTEAFF.

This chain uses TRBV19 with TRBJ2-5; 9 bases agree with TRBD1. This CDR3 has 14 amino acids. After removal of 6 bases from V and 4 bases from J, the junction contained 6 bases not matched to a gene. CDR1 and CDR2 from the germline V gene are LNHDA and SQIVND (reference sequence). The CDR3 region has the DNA TGTGCCAGTAGGCGGGGACAGGGTGGAGAGACCCAGTACTTC. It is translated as CASRRGQGGETQYF.

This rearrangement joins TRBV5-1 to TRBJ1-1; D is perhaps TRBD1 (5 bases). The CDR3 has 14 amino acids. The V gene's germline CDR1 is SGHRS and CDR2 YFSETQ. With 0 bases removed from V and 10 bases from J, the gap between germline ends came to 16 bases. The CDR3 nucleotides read TGCGCCAGCAGCTTGGAGTCCCAAACCGGGGCAGCTTTCTTT. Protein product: CASSLESQTGAAFF.

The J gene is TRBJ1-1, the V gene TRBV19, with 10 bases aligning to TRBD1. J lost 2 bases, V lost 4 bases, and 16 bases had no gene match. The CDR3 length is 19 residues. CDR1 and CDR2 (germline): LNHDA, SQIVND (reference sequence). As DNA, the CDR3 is TGTGCCAGTAGTAAAGTTGGACGGGACAGGGGTTTCCTAAACACTGAAGCTTTCTTT. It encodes CASSKVGRDRGFLNTEAFF.

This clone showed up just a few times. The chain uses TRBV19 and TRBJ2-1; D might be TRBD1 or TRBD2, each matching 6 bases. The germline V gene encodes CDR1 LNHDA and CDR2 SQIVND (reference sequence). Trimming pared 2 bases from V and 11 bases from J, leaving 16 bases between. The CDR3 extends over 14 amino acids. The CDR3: CASSIIGMGGQQFF. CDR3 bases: TGTGCCAGTAGTATAATTGGGATGGGGGGCCAGCAGTTCTTC.

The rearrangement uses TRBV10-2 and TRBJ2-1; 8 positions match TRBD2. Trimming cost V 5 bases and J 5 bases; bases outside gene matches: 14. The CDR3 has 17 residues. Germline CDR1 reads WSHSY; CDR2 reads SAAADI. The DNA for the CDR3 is TGCGCCAGCAGTCAAATTATAGCGGGGCGGTTCAACAATGAGCAGTTCTTC. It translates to CASSQIIAGRFNNEQFF.

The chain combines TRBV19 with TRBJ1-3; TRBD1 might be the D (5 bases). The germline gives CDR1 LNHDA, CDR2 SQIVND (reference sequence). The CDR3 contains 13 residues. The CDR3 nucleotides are TGTCCTCTGGGGGTAGCCGCTGGAAACACCATATATTTT. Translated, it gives CPLGVAAGNTIYF. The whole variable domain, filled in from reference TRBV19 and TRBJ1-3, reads DGGITQSPKYLFRKEGQNVTLSCEQNLNHDAMYWYRQDPGQGLRLIYYSQIVNDFQKGDIAEGYSVSREKKESFPLTVTSAQKNPTAFYLCPLGVAAGNTIYFGEGSWLTVV.

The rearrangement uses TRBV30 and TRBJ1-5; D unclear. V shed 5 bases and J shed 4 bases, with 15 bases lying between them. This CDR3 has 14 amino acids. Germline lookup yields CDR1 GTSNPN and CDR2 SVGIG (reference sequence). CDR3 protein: CAWDTRKGNQPQHF. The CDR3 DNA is TGTGCCTGGGACACCCGGAAGGGAAATCAGCCCCAGCATTTT. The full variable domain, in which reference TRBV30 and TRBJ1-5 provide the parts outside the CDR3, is SQTIHQWPATLVQPVGSPLSLECTVEGTSNPNLYWYRQAAGRGLQLLFYSVGIGQISSEVPQNLSASRPQDRQFILSSKKLLLSDSGFYLCAWDTRKGNQPQHFGDGTRLSIL.

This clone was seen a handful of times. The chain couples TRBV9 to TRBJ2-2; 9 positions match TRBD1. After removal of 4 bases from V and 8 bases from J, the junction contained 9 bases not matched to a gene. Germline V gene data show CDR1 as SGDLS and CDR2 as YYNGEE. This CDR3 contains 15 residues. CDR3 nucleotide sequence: TGTGCCAGCAGCACCCGGACAGGGGCCGCGGGGGAGCTGTTTTTT. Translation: CASSTRTGAAGELFF. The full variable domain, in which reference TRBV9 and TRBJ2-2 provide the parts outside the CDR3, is DSGVTQTPKHLITATGQRVTLRCSPRSGDLSVYWYQQSLDQGLQFLIQYYNGEERAKGNILERFSAQQFPDLHSELNLSSLELGDSALYFCASSTRTGAAGELFFGEGSRLTVL.

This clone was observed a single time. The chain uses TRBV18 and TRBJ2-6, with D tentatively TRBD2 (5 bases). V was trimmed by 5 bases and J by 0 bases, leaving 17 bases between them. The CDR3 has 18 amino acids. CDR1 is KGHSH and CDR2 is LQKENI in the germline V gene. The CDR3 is CASSTSGKPISGANVLTF. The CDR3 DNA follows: TGTGCCAGCTCAACCTCGGGGAAACCGATCTCTGGGGCCAACGTCCTGACTTTC.

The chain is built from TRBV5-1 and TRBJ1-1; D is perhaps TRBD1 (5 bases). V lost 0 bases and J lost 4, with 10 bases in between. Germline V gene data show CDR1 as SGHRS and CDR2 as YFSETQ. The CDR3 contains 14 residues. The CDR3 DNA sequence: TGCGCCAGCAGCTTGGGGGAAGGGGTCACTGAAGCTTTCTTT. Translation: CASSLGEGVTEAFF. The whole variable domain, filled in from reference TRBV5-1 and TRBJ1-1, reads KAGVTQTPRYLIKTRGQQVTLSCSPISGHRSVSWYQQTPGQGLQFLFEYFSETQRNKGNFPGRFSGRQFSNSRSEMNVSTLELGDSALYLCASSLGEGVTEAFFGQGTRLTVV.

CDR3 region: CASSRTLSGETQYF. For the CDR3, the DNA is TGTGCCAGCAGTAGAACCCTATCAGGGGAGACCCAGTACTTC. V usage is TRBV6-8 and J usage is TRBJ2-5, with D tentatively TRBD1 (5 bases). Germline V CDR1 and CDR2: MNHGY, SAAAGT. The CDR3 has 14 residues. Trimming left V 5 bases short and J 5 bases short, with 15 bases between.

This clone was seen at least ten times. The chain's CDR3 is CASSLSGQFNSPLHF. The CDR3 nucleotides are TGTGCCAGCAGCCTCTCGGGACAGTTTAATTCACCCCTCCACTTT. V and J are TRBV11-3 and TRBJ1-6, with TRBD1 identical over 7 bases. This CDR3 region has 15 residues. Looked up from germline, CDR1 is SGHNT and CDR2 is YENEEA. V was clipped by 5 bases and J by 6 bases; unmatched bases: 7.

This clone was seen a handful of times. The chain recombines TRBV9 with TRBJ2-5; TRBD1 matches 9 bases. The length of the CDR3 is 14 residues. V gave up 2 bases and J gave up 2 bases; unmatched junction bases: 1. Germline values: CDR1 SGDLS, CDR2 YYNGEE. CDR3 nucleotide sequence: TGTGCCAGCAGCGTGGGGACAGGGCAAGAGACCCAGTACTTC. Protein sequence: CASSVGTGQETQYF.

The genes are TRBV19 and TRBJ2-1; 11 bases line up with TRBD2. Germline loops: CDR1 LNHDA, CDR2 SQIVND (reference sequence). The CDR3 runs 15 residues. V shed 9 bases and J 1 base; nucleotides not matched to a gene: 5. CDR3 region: CASTPSGGSYNEQFF. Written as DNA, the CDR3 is TGTGCCAGCACCCCTAGCGGGGGGTCCTACAATGAGCAGTTCTTC. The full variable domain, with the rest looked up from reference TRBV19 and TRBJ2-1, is DGGITQSPKYLFRKEGQNVTLSCEQNLNHDAMYWYRQDPGQGLRLIYYSQIVNDFQKGDIAEGYSVSREKKESFPLTVTSAQKNPTAFYLCASTPSGGSYNEQFFGPGTRLTVL.

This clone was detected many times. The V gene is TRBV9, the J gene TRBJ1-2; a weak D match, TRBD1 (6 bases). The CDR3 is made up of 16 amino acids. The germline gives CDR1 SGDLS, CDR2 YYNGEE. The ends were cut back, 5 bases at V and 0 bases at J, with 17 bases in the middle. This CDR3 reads CASSRRGSETNYGYTF. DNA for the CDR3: TGTGCCAGCAGTCGGAGGGGGTCAGAAACTAACTATGGCTACACCTTC.

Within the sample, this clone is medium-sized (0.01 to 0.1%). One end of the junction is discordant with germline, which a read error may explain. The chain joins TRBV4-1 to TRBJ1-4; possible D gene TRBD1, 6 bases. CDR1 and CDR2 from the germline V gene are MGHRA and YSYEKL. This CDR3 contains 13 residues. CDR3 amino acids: CASSQTSQGRVLF. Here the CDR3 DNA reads TGCGCCAGCAGCCAGACATCACAGGGTAGGGTCCTTTTT.

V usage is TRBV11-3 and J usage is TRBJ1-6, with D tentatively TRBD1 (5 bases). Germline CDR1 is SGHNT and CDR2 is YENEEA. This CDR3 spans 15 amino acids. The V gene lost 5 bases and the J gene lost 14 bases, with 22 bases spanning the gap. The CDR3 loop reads CASSQVTSGATALHF. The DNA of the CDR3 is TGTGCCAGCAGCCAAGTGACCTCTGGGGCAACGGCCCTCCACTTT.

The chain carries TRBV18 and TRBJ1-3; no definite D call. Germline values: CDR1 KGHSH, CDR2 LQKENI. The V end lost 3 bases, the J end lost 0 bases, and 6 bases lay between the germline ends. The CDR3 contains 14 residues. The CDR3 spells CASSPPLSGNTIYF. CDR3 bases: TGTGCCAGCTCACCGCCCCTCTCTGGAAACACCATATATTTT.